This TCR beta chain derives from a study of blood T cell repertoires in COVID-19. Background on the study: The United States, Italy and Spain supplied acute and convalescent COVID-19 samples.

With 6 bases clipped from V and 4 bases from J, the junction kept 12 bases outside the gene matches. This CDR3 has 15 residues. Germline V gives CDR1 ENHRY, CDR2 SYGVKD. Here immunoSEQ multiplex PCR was the method, and the copy in TCRdb shows in-frame clones only, minus some. The sample carries just over 60,000 clones, around four fifths recorded once. The chain recombines TRBV10-3 with TRBJ2-7; 7 bases line up with TRBD1. The sample taken for sequencing was peripheral blood. This sequence was found in a man aged 25-40 years with COVID-19, enrolled during active disease. CDR3 amino acids: CAISFTSGQIYEQYF. In DNA form, the CDR3 reads TGTGCCATCAGCTTCACCTCGGGACAGATATACGAGCAGTACTTC.